The following is a T cell receptor (beta chain) sequence with its context. The sample comes from a study of T cells in localized non-small cell lung cancer. The CDR3 is 12 amino acids. Germline V gene lookup returns CDR1 MNHEY and CDR2 SMNVEV (reference sequence). The V end lost 6 bases, the J end lost 13 bases, and 18 bases lay between the germline ends. The repertoire was sequenced with immunoSEQ multiplex PCR; TCRdb's copy has only in-frame clones and lacks some. The profile shows some 50,000 clones, about 76% of them singletons. The sample was peripheral blood mononuclear cells, taken before any cancer treatment. The source of this sequence is a man aged 35 to 70 with stage III lung adenocarcinoma. The genes are TRBV27 and TRBJ1-2; D uncertain. DNA for the CDR3: TGTGCCAGCAGCCCATTCGGGCCCTCGCTCACCTTC. It yields the protein CASSPFGPSLTF.